The next 30 T cell receptor beta chains were all read from a single sample in a study of blood T cells in healthy people across ages. A second roughly 7 to 11 cycle PCR used barcoded and J-beta primers. Using its own MiXCR run on the 5' RACE reads, TCRdb lists one record per CDR3 protein. The data show 1,100,000 or so distinct CDR3 sequences, with 35% to 55% seen just once and approximately 17% held by the top ten. The sequenced material came from blood. The origin of the receptors is a woman aged 60-75 years in good health.

This chain joins TRBV3-1 and TRBJ2-4, with 8 bases that match TRBD1. Trimming cost V 1 base and J 2 bases; bases outside gene matches: 4. The CDR3 loop spans 16 amino acids. Germline-derived CDR1 and CDR2 are LGHDT and YNNKEL (reference sequence). CDR3 nucleotides: TGTGCCAGCAGCCAAGTTGCAGGGGGCTCCAAAAACATTCAGTACTTC. It specifies CASSQVAGGSKNIQYF.

This clonotype was observed a few times. This chain uses TRBV29-1 with TRBJ2-7; tentatively, D is TRBD1 (6 bases). The V end was cut by 2 bases, the J end by 0 bases, with 11 bases between. CDR3 size: 14 residues. From germline, CDR1 is SQVTM and CDR2 ANQGSEA. CDR3 DNA: TGCAGCGTTGAAAAAACGGACAGCTCCTACGAGCAGTACTTC. It is translated as CSVEKTDSSYEQYF.

In its sample, this clonotype was seen a few times. The V gene is TRBV2, the J gene TRBJ2-7; D is unclear. V was trimmed by 1 base and J by 0 bases, leaving 10 bases between them. Per germline, CDR1 SNHLY and CDR2 FYNNEI. CDR3 length equals 15 residues. CDR3 sequence: CASSEELKGSYEQYF. The CDR3 DNA follows: TGTGCCAGCAGTGAAGAACTTAAAGGCTCCTACGAGCAGTACTTC.

Here the CDR3 DNA reads TGTGCCAGCAGTTTATGGGCAAGCGGGAGGGAACAAGAGACCCAGTACTTC. Encoded protein: CASSLWASGREQETQYF. The chain joins TRBV28 to TRBJ2-5, with 10 bases fitting TRBD2. This CDR3 has 17 amino acids. The germline gives CDR1 MDHEN, CDR2 SYDVKM. The trim removed 0 bases at V and 2 bases at J, leaving 6 bases unmatched.

The rearrangement links TRBV9 to TRBJ2-2; 9 bases map to TRBD1. Germline CDR1 reads SGDLS; CDR2 reads YYNGEE. CDR3 length: 17 residues. With V trimmed by 4 bases and J by 5 bases, 12 bases remained unmatched. The CDR3 region has the DNA TGTGCCAGCAGCCAAAGTCGGGACAGGGTTAATACCGGGGAGCTGTTTTTT. It translates to CASSQSRDRVNTGELFF.

This clonotype has just a few counts. The chain recombines TRBV11-2 with TRBJ2-7; 8 nucleotides line up with TRBD1. The germline V gene encodes CDR1 SGHAT and CDR2 FQNNGV. V lost 2 bases to trimming and J lost 3 bases; unmatched junction nucleotides: 9. The CDR3 is made up of 16 amino acids. CDR3 sequence (DNA): TGTGCCAGCAGCTTAATGGGACAGGTCAGCGGCTACGAGCAGTACTTC. Encoded protein: CASSLMGQVSGYEQYF.

As regards this clonotype: It may be a read error: a sequence one base away is much more abundant. The chain carries TRBV5-1 and TRBJ2-7, with 7 bases lining up with TRBD1. The CDR3 contains 15 residues. The J segment lost 1 base and the V segment lost 0 bases, leaving 4 bases of the junction unmatched. The germline gives CDR1 SGHRS, CDR2 YFSETQ. The CDR3 bases are TGCGCCAGCAGCTTGGTTACAGGGGTGTCCTACGAGCAGTACTTC. Its protein is CASSLVTGVSYEQYF.

This clonotype has a handful of counts. The rearrangement joins TRBV20-1 to TRBJ2-5, with 14 nucleotides matching TRBD2. The J call may be in error: the DNA end matches TRBJ2-7 better. Germline CDR1 DFQATT, CDR2 SNEGSKA (reference sequence). CDR3 length: 15 amino acids. CDR3 sequence reads: CSAEGTSGSLYEQYF. In nucleotides, the CDR3 is TGCAGTGCTGAAGGGACTAGCGGGAGTCTCTACGAGCAGTACTTC.

This clonotype turned up a few times. V gene TRBV5-6 combines with J gene TRBJ2-7, with 9 bases fitting TRBD1. Germline CDR1 and CDR2: SGHDT and YYEEEE. Losses at the gene ends were 3 bases for V and 0 bases for J; bases not matched to a gene: 4. This CDR3 spans 15 amino acids. CDR3 protein: CASSWRDRDSYEQYF. In DNA, the CDR3 is TGTGCCAGCAGCTGGCGGGACAGGGACTCCTACGAGCAGTACTTC.

This clonotype was found a few times. The chain joins TRBV3-1 to TRBJ1-6; no definite D call. The CDR3 extends over 16 amino acids. Germline CDR1 and CDR2: LGHDT and YNNKEL (reference sequence). Trimming took off 1 base at V and 9 bases at J, with 16 bases between the two ends. The CDR3, as DNA: TGTGCCAGCAGCCAAGTCAGAGTCTCAGGAGGTTCACCCCTCCACTTT. This codes for CASSQVRVSGGSPLHF.

This clonotype was seen only a few times. The CDR3 region is CASSVVGDATYEQYF. CDR3 nucleotides: TGTGCCAGCTCGGTCGTCGGAGACGCAACCTACGAGCAGTACTTC. The rearrangement links TRBV18 to TRBJ2-7, with no clear D. Per germline, CDR1 KGHSH and CDR2 LQKENI. The CDR3 has 15 residues. The V end lost 6 bases, the J end lost 2 bases, and 17 bases lay between the germline ends.

This clonotype was counted between two and nine times. The chain links TRBV29-1 to TRBJ2-1; D is possibly TRBD2 (6 bases). Per the germline V gene, CDR1 is SQVTM and CDR2 is ANQGSEA. The germline V and J ends were trimmed by 5 bases and 1 base, with 15 bases remaining between them. CDR3 length: 15 amino acids. In DNA, the CDR3 is TGCAGCGTTTACCCCTTAGCGGAATCCTACAATGAGCAGTTCTTC. Translated: CSVYPLAESYNEQFF.

This clonotype was counted between two and nine times. For the CDR3, the DNA is TGTGCCAGCAGCACCGGGACAGGGAACTATGGCTACACCTTC. This sequence encodes CASSTGTGNYGYTF. The chain uses TRBV28 and TRBJ1-2, with 9 bases aligning to TRBD1. The CDR3 consists of 14 residues. V dropped 6 bases and J dropped 2; count of bases not matched to a gene: 4. CDR1 and CDR2 from the germline V gene are MDHEN and SYDVKM.

The chain is built from TRBV7-2 and TRBJ2-1; possible D gene TRBD1, 5 bases. Deletions cut 5 bases from V and 0 bases from J, with 11 bases between. The CDR3 consists of 15 residues. Per germline, CDR1 SGHTA and CDR2 FQGNSA. The CDR3 DNA sequence: TGTGCCAGCAGCATCAGTAGGGGCTCCTACAATGAGCAGTTCTTC. Translation: CASSISRGSYNEQFF.

This clonotype was observed a handful of times. This rearrangement joins TRBV5-1 to TRBJ2-3, with D perhaps matching TRBD2 (5 bases). The germline CDR1 and CDR2 sequences are SGHRS and YFSETQ. The CDR3 loop spans 15 amino acids. Trimming removed 4 bases at V and 0 bases at J, with 12 bases between. The CDR3 loop reads CASSPTGGSTDTQYF. The CDR3 region has the DNA TGCGCCAGCAGCCCTACCGGAGGAAGCACAGATACGCAGTATTTT.

CDR3 amino acids: CASSQERGKLFF. CDR3 nucleotides: TGCGCCAGCAGCCAAGAGAGGGGGAAACTGTTTTTT. The rearrangement links TRBV4-1 to TRBJ1-4, with D perhaps matching TRBD1 (6 bases). Per the germline V gene, CDR1 is MGHRA and CDR2 is YSYEKL. The CDR3 totals 12 residues. Deletions cut 0 bases from V and 11 bases from J, with 7 bases between.

This chain uses TRBV9 with TRBJ1-6; possible D gene TRBD1, 6 bases. CDR1 and CDR2 from the germline V gene are SGDLS and YYNGEE. Trimming left V 4 bases short and J 7 bases short, with 15 bases between. This CDR3 contains 15 residues. Here the CDR3 reads CASSPPGVQNSPLHF. The CDR3 DNA sequence: TGTGCCAGCAGCCCCCCAGGGGTTCAAAATTCACCCCTCCACTTT. Supplemented by reference TRBV9 and TRBJ1-6, the full variable domain reads DSGVTQTPKHLITATGQRVTLRCSPRSGDLSVYWYQQSLDQGLQFLIQYYNGEERAKGNILERFSAQQFPDLHSELNLSSLELGDSALYFCASSPPGVQNSPLHFGNGTRLTVT.

V is TRBV6-5 and J is TRBJ2-7; D ambiguous. Germline lookup yields CDR1 MNHEY and CDR2 SVGAGI. This CDR3 contains 13 residues. With 7 bases removed from V and 6 bases from J, the gap between germline ends came to 16 bases. Here the CDR3 DNA reads TGTGCCAGCAATCCTGTTAGAAAAGGCGAGCAGTACTTC. It encodes CASNPVRKGEQYF.

The rearrangement links TRBV25-1 to TRBJ1-4; 7 bases align to TRBD1. Germline V gene data show CDR1 as MGHDK and CDR2 as SYGVNS. After removal of 2 bases from V and 3 bases from J, the junction contained 6 bases not matched to a gene. This CDR3 spans 16 amino acids. The CDR3 is CASSEHSGTANEKLFF. The CDR3 DNA sequence: TGTGCCAGCAGTGAACACTCCGGGACAGCTAATGAAAAACTGTTTTTT.

In this sample, this clonotype turned up a few times. The chain employs TRBV29-1 and TRBJ2-7, with 8 bases identical to TRBD2. The germline V gene encodes CDR1 SQVTM and CDR2 ANQGSEA. V gave up 6 bases and J gave up 3 bases; unmatched junction bases: 16. CDR3 length equals 16 residues. The CDR3 is CSVWSGSPYGSYEQYF. Written as DNA, the CDR3 is TGCAGCGTCTGGAGCGGGAGTCCCTACGGGAGCTACGAGCAGTACTTC.

The CDR3 nucleotides are TGTGCCAGCAGCAAGACTAGCGGGGCCTTCTACGAGCAGTACTTC. Translation: CASSKTSGAFYEQYF. J is TRBJ2-7 and V is TRBV21-1; the table's D call of TRBD2 was not tested on the DNA. TRBV21-1 corresponds to a pseudogene. The CDR3 sequence is 15 residues long.

The chain combines TRBV14 with TRBJ2-7; 7 bases align to TRBD1. In germline, CDR1 is SGHDN, CDR2 FVKESK. The CDR3 is made up of 18 amino acids. V trimming: 4 bases; J trimming: 7 bases; junction bases outside the gene matches: 22. This CDR3 is CASSPFLPTGAGYNEQYF. In DNA form, the CDR3 reads TGTGCCAGCAGCCCCTTTCTTCCCACAGGGGCCGGCTACAATGAGCAGTACTTC. The variable domain in full, completed from reference TRBV14 and TRBJ2-7, reads EAGVTQFPSHSVIEKGQTVTLRCDPISGHDNLYWYRRVMGKEIKFLLHFVKESKQDESGMPNNRFLAERTGGTYSTLKVQPAELEDSGVYFCASSPFLPTGAGYNEQYFGPGTRLTVT.

CDR3 sequence (DNA): TGCAGCGTATCCCGAACTAGCGGGAGTTTCTCCTACGAGCAGTACTTC. Its translation is CSVSRTSGSFSYEQYF. This chain joins TRBV29-1 and TRBJ2-7; 11 bases line up with TRBD2. The CDR3 loop spans 16 amino acids. Germline-derived CDR1 and CDR2 are SQVTM and ANQGSEA. J gave up 0 bases and V 6 bases, and 10 bases lay outside the gene matches.

This clonotype has a handful of counts. The J gene is TRBJ1-2, the V gene TRBV20-1; D gene unclear. There are 11 residues in the CDR3. The V end lost 6 bases, the J end lost 3 bases, and 8 bases lay between the germline ends. Germline assignment: CDR1 DFQATT and CDR2 SNEGSKA (reference sequence). CDR3 DNA: TGCAGTGCCGTTACTGACTATGGCTACACCTTC. It encodes CSAVTDYGYTF.

This clonotype was seen only a few times. The J gene is TRBJ2-5, the V gene TRBV3-1; D perhaps matches TRBD2 (5 bases). The V gene's germline CDR1 is LGHDT and CDR2 YNNKEL (reference sequence). CDR3 length: 16 residues. V dropped 3 bases and J dropped 3 bases, with 17 bases sitting between them. CDR3 amino acids: CASSQRTPSGKETQYF. The CDR3 coding sequence is TGTGCCAGCAGCCAGCGGACCCCCAGCGGCAAAGAGACCCAGTACTTC.

The V gene is TRBV5-1, the J gene TRBJ2-7; D is unclear. This CDR3 has 13 residues. V gave up 9 bases and J gave up 6 bases, with 19 bases separating them. Germline V gene lookup returns CDR1 SGHRS and CDR2 YFSETQ. CDR3 DNA sequence: TGCGCCATCAGAAAGGACGGGTTCGGCGAGCAGTACTTC. It specifies CAIRKDGFGEQYF.

This clonotype was seen many times. This chain links TRBV6-5 with TRBJ2-7, with 10 bases that match TRBD1. The V gene end was trimmed by 6 bases and the J gene end by 3 bases; junction bases not matched to a gene: 5. The CDR3 sequence is 14 residues long. Germline CDR1 and CDR2: MNHEY and SVGAGI. CDR3 nucleotide sequence: TGTGCCAGCAGCTATGGACAGGGGGGCTACGAGCAGTACTTC. This sequence encodes CASSYGQGGYEQYF.

The V call is TRBV27, the J call TRBJ1-4; D is unresolved. The CDR3 has 13 residues. Trimming left V 3 bases short and J 5 bases short, with 7 bases between. CDR1 MNHEY and CDR2 SMNVEV come from the germline V gene (reference sequence). The CDR3 protein is CASSFSRNEKLFF. CDR3 in DNA: TGTGCCAGCAGTTTTTCACGGAATGAAAAACTGTTTTTT.

The rearrangement uses TRBV5-1 and TRBJ1-2; D is undetermined. The V gene lost 1 base and the J gene lost 3 bases, with 13 bases spanning the gap. Looked up from germline, CDR1 is SGHRS and CDR2 is YFSETQ. The CDR3 runs 15 residues. The CDR3 protein is CASSLLPGSYYGYTF. CDR3 coding DNA: TGCGCCAGCAGCTTGTTGCCAGGATCTTACTATGGCTACACCTTC.

The V call is TRBV9, the J call TRBJ1-1; D is unresolved. This CDR3 comprises 12 residues. Trimming took 0 bases from V and 6 from J, leaving 6 bases between them. Germline CDR1 SGDLS, CDR2 YYNGEE. The CDR3 loop reads CASSVVIAEAFF. CDR3 coding DNA: TGTGCCAGCAGCGTAGTAATCGCTGAAGCTTTCTTT.